Sequencing of this T cell receptor beta chain was carried out in a study of patients and donors after allogeneic stem cell transplantation. Germline CDR1 MNHEY, CDR2 SMNVEV (reference sequence). This CDR3 region has 15 residues. Trimming cost V 3 bases and J 5 bases, with 14 bases left between them. TCRdb reanalysed the RT-PCR reads using MiXCR and keeps one entry per CDR3 protein. This sample yields some 90,000 distinct CDR3 sequences, of which 48% are seen a single time; 60% to 75% belongs to the top ten. The V gene is TRBV27, the J gene TRBJ1-5; tentative D call: TRBD1 (5 bases). Source material: blood, either unsorted or a sorted T cell fraction (not recorded which). The TCR was taken from a human donor who was either an allogeneic HSCT recipient or a stem cell or donor lymphocyte infusion donor (not recorded which). It is not recorded whose cells these are; they may come from a transplant donor. The CDR3 spells CASSFYRGWDQPQHF. The DNA of the CDR3 is TGTGCCAGCAGTTTTTACCGGGGCTGGGATCAGCCCCAGCATTTT.